Below, 21 T cell receptor beta chains from the same sample are listed, as sequenced in a study of cytomegalovirus exposure and HLA in healthy donors. The PCR contained 60 Vbeta and 13 Jbeta primers. Only in-frame clones appear in the TCRdb table, and some are missing; sequencing was by immunoSEQ multiplex PCR. The sample yields about 140,000 clones, 75% seen once. Sequenced: PBMCs. Receptor source: a man in his forties in good health and CMV-seronegative.

The rearrangement links TRBV7-9 to TRBJ2-3; perhaps TRBD1 as D (6 bases). Trimming cost V 4 bases and J 2 bases, with 13 bases left between them. This CDR3 has 15 residues. CDR1 SEHNR and CDR2 FQNEAQ come from the germline V gene (reference sequence). The CDR3 coding sequence is TGTGCCAGCAGCTACACAACAGGGACCACAGATACGCAGTATTTT. Translated: CASSYTTGTTDTQYF.

This sequence joins TRBV18 and TRBJ2-7, with a tentative D call TRBD2 (5 bases). The V end lost 3 bases, the J end lost 4 bases, and 19 bases lay between the germline ends. Germline-derived CDR1 and CDR2 are KGHSH and LQKENI. The CDR3 extends over 16 amino acids. CDR3 DNA sequence: TGTGCCAGCTCACCGAGCGCCGGGATTCGTCAATACGAGCAGTACTTC. Residues: CASSPSAGIRQYEQYF.

This chain joins TRBV9 and TRBJ2-5; 8 bases agree with TRBD1. Germline V lookup: CDR1 SGDLS, CDR2 YYNGEE. The CDR3 is 15 amino acids. V gave up 4 bases and J gave up 1 base; unmatched junction bases: 6. In nucleotides, the CDR3 is TGTGCCAGCAGCCCCCGACAGGGGATCCAAGAGACCCAGTACTTC. It translates to CASSPRQGIQETQYF.

A few counts support this clone. This chain uses TRBV5-6 with TRBJ1-2; possibly TRBD1 for D (5 bases). The germline V gene has CDR1 SGHDT and CDR2 YYEEEE. V was shortened by 5 bases and J by 2 bases, with 10 bases between the two germline ends. The CDR3 is 13 amino acids. The CDR3 reads CASRDTWNYGYTF. Written as DNA, the CDR3 is TGTGCCAGCAGGGACACCTGGAACTATGGCTACACCTTC.

The V call is TRBV6-1, the J call TRBJ2-2, with a weak D call TRBD2 (6 bases). Germline V CDR1 and CDR2: MNHNS, SASEGT. CDR3 length: 18 residues. Trimming took off 3 bases at V and 0 bases at J, with 17 bases between the two ends. CDR3 DNA sequence: TGTGCCAGCAGTGACGTTGGAATAGCGGTTGCGAACACCGGGGAGCTGTTTTTT. This codes for CASSDVGIAVANTGELFF.

V and J are TRBV11-3 and TRBJ2-1; TRBD2 might be the D (6 bases). The germline V gene has CDR1 SGHNT and CDR2 YENEEA. This CDR3 has 15 residues. The V end was cut by 5 bases, the J end by 5 bases, with 16 bases between. This CDR3 is CASSRGGLENNEQFF. The CDR3 DNA sequence: TGTGCCAGCAGCCGAGGAGGGTTAGAAAACAATGAGCAGTTCTTC.

This clone was seen a few times. This chain connects TRBV6-6 to TRBJ1-6; D is undetermined. V was shortened by 4 bases and J by 2 bases, with 9 bases between the two germline ends. Germline V lookup: CDR1 MNHNY, CDR2 SVGAGI (reference sequence). The CDR3 spans 15 residues. CDR3 bases: TGTGCCAGCAGTTTGGGCAGCACCTATAATTCACCCCTCCACTTT. Translated, it gives CASSLGSTYNSPLHF.

This chain uses TRBV5-1 with TRBJ1-5; perhaps TRBD1 as D (6 bases). V was cut by 0 bases and J by 6 bases, with 13 bases left in between. The CDR3 consists of 15 residues. Per germline, CDR1 SGHRS and CDR2 YFSETQ. CDR3 residues: CASSLATGGGQPQHF. CDR3 coding DNA: TGCGCCAGCAGCTTGGCCACGGGGGGCGGTCAGCCCCAGCATTTT.

The chain recombines TRBV9 with TRBJ2-3, with TRBD2 identical over 8 bases. The CDR3 is 17 residues long. J was trimmed by 4 bases and V by 0 bases; bases with no gene match: 10. Germline V gene lookup returns CDR1 SGDLS and CDR2 YYNGEE. The CDR3 loop is CASSVATHGGGADTQYF. The CDR3 coding sequence is TGTGCCAGCAGCGTAGCGACCCACGGGGGGGGCGCAGATACGCAGTATTTT. Complete variable domain (other parts from reference TRBV9 and TRBJ2-3): DSGVTQTPKHLITATGQRVTLRCSPRSGDLSVYWYQQSLDQGLQFLIQYYNGEERAKGNILERFSAQQFPDLHSELNLSSLELGDSALYFCASSVATHGGGADTQYFGPGTRLTVL.

V is TRBV15 and J is TRBJ1-1; D is unresolved. With 5 bases removed from V and 1 base from J, the gap between germline ends came to 23 bases. Looked up from germline, CDR1 is LNHNV and CDR2 is YYDKDF (reference sequence). The CDR3 has 18 residues. The CDR3 DNA sequence: TGTGCCACCAGCGCGCGGGCCTTTACTGCCCTACAGAACACTGAAGCTTTCTTT. Residues: CATSARAFTALQNTEAFF.

This chain links TRBV6-1 with TRBJ2-2; D unresolved. Germline CDR1 MNHNS, CDR2 SASEGT. V lost 1 base and J lost 4, with 7 bases in between. This CDR3 is built from 14 residues. In nucleotides, the CDR3 is TGTGCCAGCAGTGAAGGTTGGGCCACCGGGGAGCTGTTTTTT. It is translated as CASSEGWATGELFF.

The V and J genes are TRBV5-1 and TRBJ1-2; no clear D. Germline CDR1 reads SGHRS; CDR2 reads YFSETQ. The CDR3 is made up of 15 amino acids. V was trimmed by 0 bases and J by 5 bases, leaving 14 bases between them. The CDR3 region has the DNA TGCGCCAGCAGCTTGGGCTCAGGAACGACGTATGGCTACACCTTC. It yields the protein CASSLGSGTTYGYTF.

The chain carries TRBV5-1 and TRBJ1-2; 8 bases map to TRBD1. Germline trimming cut 5 bases from V and 4 bases from J; bases unmatched to any gene: 7. The CDR3 spans 14 residues. Per the germline V gene, CDR1 is SGHRS and CDR2 is YFSETQ. CDR3 sequence (DNA): TGCGCCAGCAGAGAAACAGGGGGGGGCTATGGCTACACCTTC. Amino acids: CASRETGGGYGYTF.

The chain uses TRBV18 and TRBJ2-7, with TRBD1 identical over 8 bases. This CDR3 spans 15 amino acids. The germline gives CDR1 KGHSH, CDR2 LQKENI. V was clipped by 2 bases and J by 7 bases; unmatched bases: 10. CDR3 coding DNA: TGTGCCAGCTCACCAATCAGGGGGCGAGTTAGTGAGCAGTACTTC. Protein: CASSPIRGRVSEQYF.

The rearrangement uses TRBV25-1 and TRBJ1-2, with a tentative D call TRBD1 (6 bases). This CDR3 has 12 residues. Germline loops: CDR1 MGHDK, CDR2 SYGVNS. Trimming removed 3 bases from V and 4 bases from J, with 6 bases in between. The CDR3 protein is CASSDRGYGYTF. CDR3 in DNA: TGTGCCAGCAGTGACAGGGGCTATGGCTACACCTTC.

V is TRBV19 and J is TRBJ2-1, with 10 bases that match TRBD2. Germline V gives CDR1 LNHDA, CDR2 SQIVND (reference sequence). The CDR3 is made up of 16 amino acids. Trimming cost V 5 bases and J 4 bases; bases outside gene matches: 8. CDR3 amino acids: CASSLGGGLAYNEQFF. The CDR3 DNA sequence: TGTGCCAGTAGTTTGGGGGGGGGACTAGCGTACAATGAGCAGTTCTTC.

CDR3 protein: CASSLTRNTEAFF. CDR3 DNA sequence: TGTGCCAGCAGCTTAACCCGGAACACTGAAGCTTTCTTT. J is TRBJ1-1 and V is TRBV7-3; D ambiguous. Germline loops: CDR1 SGHTA, CDR2 FQGTGA. CDR3 size: 13 residues. Trimming cost V 0 bases and J 1 base, with 3 bases left between them. Filled out from reference TRBV7-3 and TRBJ1-1, the complete variable domain reads GAGVSQTPSNKVTEKGKYVELRCDPISGHTALYWYRQSLGQGPEFLIYFQGTGAADDSGLPNDRFFAVRPEGSVSTLKIQRTERGDSAVYLCASSLTRNTEAFFGQGTRLTVV.

The V call is TRBV4-3, the J call TRBJ2-5, with TRBD1 matching over 10 bases. Judging by the DNA end, TRBJ2-7 fits better; the J call may be wrong. CDR3 length: 15 residues. Germline V gives CDR1 LGHNA, CDR2 YSLEER. The CDR3 DNA is TGCGCCAGCAGCCATACAGACAGGGGGCTAAACGAGCAGTACTTC. Translation: CASSHTDRGLNEQYF.

The chain combines TRBV6-6 with TRBJ1-1; D is perhaps TRBD1 (5 bases). In germline, CDR1 is MNHNY, CDR2 SVGAGI (reference sequence). The CDR3 has 13 amino acids. V was shortened by 7 bases and J by 4 bases, with 13 bases between the two germline ends. The CDR3 sequence is CASIQGLFTEAFF. The CDR3 DNA follows: TGTGCCAGCATCCAGGGACTGTTCACTGAAGCTTTCTTT.

About this clone: The CDR3 does not end in the conserved phenylalanine or tryptophan, so this is likely a read error. The rearrangement uses TRBV5-3 and TRBJ1-1, with D tentatively TRBD1 (6 bases). TRBV5-3 qualifies as an ORF whose function is uncertain. V lost 2 bases and J lost 0, with 17 bases in between. CDR3 size: 17 residues. In DNA form, the CDR3 reads TGTGCCAGAAGCTTTTCCGGGACACCCCCACTGAACACTGAAGCTTTCCTT. Protein sequence: CARSFSGTPPLNTEAFL.

This sequence joins TRBV5-4 and TRBJ2-1; 7 bases fit TRBD2. Germline V gene data show CDR1 as SGHNT and CDR2 as YYREEE (reference sequence). V shed 5 bases and J 4 bases; nucleotides not matched to a gene: 3. The CDR3 loop spans 13 amino acids. CDR3 amino acids: CASRWGGYNEQFF. The CDR3 bases are TGTGCCAGCAGGTGGGGGGGTTACAATGAGCAGTTCTTC.